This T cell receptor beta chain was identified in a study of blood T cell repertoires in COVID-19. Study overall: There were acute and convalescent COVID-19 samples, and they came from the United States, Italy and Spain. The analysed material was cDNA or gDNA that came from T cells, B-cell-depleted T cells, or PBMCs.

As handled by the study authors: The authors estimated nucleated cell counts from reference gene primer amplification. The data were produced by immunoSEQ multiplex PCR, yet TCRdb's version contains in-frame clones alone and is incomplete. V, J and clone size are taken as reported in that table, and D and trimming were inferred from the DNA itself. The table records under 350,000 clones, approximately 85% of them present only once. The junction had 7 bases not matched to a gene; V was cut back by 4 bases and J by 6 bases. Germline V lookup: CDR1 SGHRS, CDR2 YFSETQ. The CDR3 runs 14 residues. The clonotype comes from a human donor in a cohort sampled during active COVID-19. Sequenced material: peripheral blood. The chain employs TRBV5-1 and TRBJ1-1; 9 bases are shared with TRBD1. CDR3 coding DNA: TGCGCCAGCAGCGCGGGACAGGGAGTATCTGAAGCTTTCTTT. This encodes CASSAGQGVSEAFF.